The clone carrying this T cell receptor beta chain was counted only a few times. The antigen is not known. Antigen-specific CD4+ T cells were expanded with viral peptide pools in the ViraFEST assay before sequencing. Following 10 days of culture, CD4+ T cells were isolated. Nucleocapsid antibody tests were negative, and the vaccine recipients had no prior SARS-CoV-2 infection. The data originate from a study of vaccination effects on CD4 cells after COVID-19. TCRdb keeps only in-frame clones here, not all; method: immunoSEQ multiplex PCR. The repertoire has tens of thousands of clones, about 71% of them found once; the top ten carry about 3.7%. This receptor was identified in a human donor who received a COVID-19 vaccine. Sequenced material: CD4+ T cells from PBMCs cultured with HCoV-OC43 spike peptides, taken before COVID-19 vaccination. Subset here: HCoV-OC43 spike overlapping peptide pool stimulation.

CDR3 sequence reads: CASAAGGAAGELFF. For the CDR3, the DNA is TGCGCCAGCGCAGCGGGGGGCGCAGCCGGGGAGCTGTTTTTT. The rearrangement links TRBV10-2 to TRBJ2-2; 9 bases match TRBD2. CDR1 and CDR2 (germline): WSHSY, SAAADI. V trimming: 8 bases; J trimming: 6 bases; junction bases outside the gene matches: 7. The CDR3 length is 14 residues.